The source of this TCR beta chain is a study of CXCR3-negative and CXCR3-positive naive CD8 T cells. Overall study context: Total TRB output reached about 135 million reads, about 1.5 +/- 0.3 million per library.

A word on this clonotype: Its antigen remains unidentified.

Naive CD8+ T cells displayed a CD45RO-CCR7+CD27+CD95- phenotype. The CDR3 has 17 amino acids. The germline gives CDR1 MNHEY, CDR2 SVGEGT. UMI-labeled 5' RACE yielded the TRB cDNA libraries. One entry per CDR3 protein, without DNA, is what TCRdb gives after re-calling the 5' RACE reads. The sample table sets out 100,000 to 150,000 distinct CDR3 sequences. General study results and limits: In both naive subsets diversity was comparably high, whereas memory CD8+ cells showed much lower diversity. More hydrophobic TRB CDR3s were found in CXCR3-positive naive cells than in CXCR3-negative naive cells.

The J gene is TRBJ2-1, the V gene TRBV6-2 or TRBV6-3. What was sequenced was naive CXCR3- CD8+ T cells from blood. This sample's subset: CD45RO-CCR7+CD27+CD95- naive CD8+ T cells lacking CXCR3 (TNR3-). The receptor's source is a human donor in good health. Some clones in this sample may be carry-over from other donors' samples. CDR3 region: CASSYSTSRGGYNEQFF.